Listed below are T cell receptor beta chains from one sample, sequenced in a study of T cells after yellow fever vaccination. MiXCR was run by TCRdb on the 5' RACE reads, yielding one entry per CDR3 protein. The profile covers 25,000 to 35,000 distinct CDR3 sequences, with 4.4% appearing a single time and 45% to 50% taken by the ten largest. The source was CD8+ T cells sorted from PBMCs, collected 5 days after the yellow fever booster vaccination. The receptors here all came from a man aged 25 to 40 who received the YFV17D yellow fever vaccine. The CDR3 runs from the conserved cysteine through the conserved F or W. A D gene is named only where the DNA matches it firmly. Where a row states a size, it is once, few, many or the class of an expanded clone; other rows omit it.

>TRBJ2-5|TRBV3-1|many|NA
CASSQEPEETQYF
TGTGCCAGCAGCCAAGAGCCAGAAGAGACCCAGTACTTC
>TRBJ2-5|TRBV14|many|TRBD2
CASSPLGGELVGTQYF
TGTGCCAGCAGCCCCCTCGGGGGGGAACTCGTCGGGACCCAGTACTTC
>TRBJ1-2|TRBV25-1|few|NA
CASSPTGSAGYTF
TGTGCCAGCAGTCCGACCGGGAGTGCGGGCTACACCTTC
>TRBJ2-1|TRBV7-2|many|NA
CASSWTDNEQFF
TGTGCCAGCAGCTGGACCGACAATGAGCAGTTCTTC
>TRBJ2-7|TRBV12-3/TRBV12-4|many|NA
CASSPEALSYEQYF
TGTGCCAGCAGTCCGGAGGCACTCTCCTACGAGCAGTACTTC
>TRBJ1-5|TRBV27|many|NA
CASGRPGPNQPQHF
TGTGCCAGTGGCCGTCCGGGCCCCAATCAGCCCCAGCATTTT
>TRBJ2-2|TRBV3-1|NA|NA
CASVGEGGELFF
TGTGCCAGCGTGGGTGAGGGCGGGGAGCTGTTTTTT
>TRBJ2-6|TRBV5-1|few|NA
CASSPGVSSGANVLTF
TGCGCCAGCAGCCCTGGGGTCTCCTCTGGGGCCAACGTCCTGACTTTC
>TRBJ2-5|TRBV5-1|many|NA
CASSAGLQETQYF
TGCGCCAGCAGCGCGGGACTCCAAGAGACCCAGTACTTC
>TRBJ2-2|TRBV6-5|many|NA
CASSIGMWGSNTGELFF
TGTGCCAGCTCCATTGGAATGTGGGGATCGAACACCGGGGAGCTGTTTTTT
>TRBJ2-3|TRBV6-5|many|NA
CASSYSRARTDTQYF
TGTGCCAGCAGTTACTCCAGGGCCCGCACAGATACGCAGTATTTT
>TRBJ2-7|TRBV28|NA|NA
CASSFFGRTYEQYF
TGTGCCAGCAGTTTTTTTGGTCGGACCTACGAGCAGTACTTC
>TRBJ2-2|TRBV25-1|many|NA
CASSHLNTGELFF
TGTGCCAGCAGCCACCTGAACACCGGGGAGCTGTTTTTT
>TRBJ2-7|TRBV7-2|many|NA
CASSPIAYEQYF
TGTGCCAGCAGCCCAATAGCGTACGAGCAGTACTTC
>TRBJ2-5|TRBV7-8|many|NA
CASSLAVEAAETQYF
TGTGCCAGCAGCTTAGCAGTAGAGGCCGCAGAGACCCAGTACTTC
>TRBJ1-2|TRBV7-9|many|TRBD1
CASSLGTGFGYTF
TGTGCCAGCAGCTTAGGGACAGGGTTCGGCTACACCTTC
>TRBJ2-1|TRBV9|many|TRBD2
CASSDRAGARYNEQFF
TGTGCCAGCAGCGACAGAGCGGGAGCGCGATACAATGAGCAGTTCTTC
>TRBJ2-7|TRBV29-1|many|NA
CSVVRSHEQYF
TGCAGCGTTGTGAGGTCCCACGAGCAGTACTTC
>TRBJ2-6|TRBV19|many|TRBD1
CASSTDRVSSAGANVLTF
TGTGCCAGTAGTACAGACAGGGTTTCTTCTGCTGGGGCCAACGTCCTGACTTTC
>TRBJ2-7|TRBV20-1|many|NA
CSAREVNYEQYF
TGCAGTGCTAGAGAAGTCAACTACGAGCAGTACTTC
>TRBJ1-2|TRBV27|many|NA
CASSKQGSNYGYTF
TGTGCCAGCAGTAAACAGGGTTCTAACTATGGCTACACCTTC
>TRBJ2-1|TRBV5-8|many|NA
CASSLRQGGGFEQFF
TGTGCCAGCAGCTTACGTCAAGGGGGGGGATTTGAGCAGTTCTTC
>TRBJ2-7|TRBV28|many|TRBD2
CASSPPSGRRYEQYF
TGTGCCAGCAGTCCCCCTAGCGGGAGGCGCTACGAGCAGTACTTC
>TRBJ2-5|TRBV10-3|many|NA
CAISEAALQETQYF
TGTGCCATCAGTGAGGCAGCCCTACAAGAGACCCAGTACTTC
>TRBJ2-1|TRBV29-1|few|NA
CSVGLTNYNEQFF
TGCAGCGTTGGTCTAACCAACTACAATGAGCAGTTCTTC
>TRBJ1-5|TRBV4-1|many|NA
CASSAGSNQPQHF
TGCGCCAGCAGCGCAGGTAGCAATCAGCCCCAGCATTTT
>TRBJ2-1|TRBV11-3|many|TRBD2
CASSPLASYNEQFF
TGTGCCAGCAGCCCACTAGCGAGCTACAATGAGCAGTTCTTC
>TRBJ2-1|TRBV5-5|many|TRBD2
CASSLALGLADNEQFF
TGTGCCAGCAGCTTGGCCTTAGGCCTAGCGGACAATGAGCAGTTCTTC
>TRBJ1-4|TRBV4-3|many|NA
CASSPDQLGVGDNEKLFF
TGCGCCAGCAGCCCCGACCAGTTGGGGGTAGGGGATAATGAAAAACTGTTTTTT
>TRBJ1-5|TRBV20-1|medium-sized|TRBD1
CSARGQGAYWGWPQHF
TGCAGTGCTAGGGGACAGGGGGCGTATTGGGGTTGGCCCCAGCATTTT
>TRBJ2-2|TRBV18|many|NA
CASSPEQLNTGELFF
TGTGCCAGCTCACCAGAACAACTGAACACCGGGGAGCTGTTTTTT
>TRBJ2-3|TRBV3-1|many|NA
CASSQDESGGGDTQYF
TGTGCCAGCAGCCAAGATGAAAGCGGTGGAGGGGATACGCAGTATTTT
>TRBJ2-1|TRBV20-1|many|TRBD2
CSATGLAPYNEQFF
TGCAGTGCTACGGGACTAGCGCCGTACAATGAGCAGTTCTTC
>TRBJ2-7|TRBV7-8|many|NA
CASSYSAGSYEQYF
TGTGCCAGCAGCTACAGCGCTGGCTCCTACGAGCAGTACTTC
>TRBJ1-1|TRBV20-1|many|NA
CSARDSPRRIEAFF
TGCAGTGCTAGAGATAGCCCCAGGAGGATTGAAGCTTTCTTT
>TRBJ2-7|TRBV28|many|NA
CASIPGTSGYEQYF
TGTGCCAGCATCCCCGGGACTTCCGGATACGAGCAGTACTTC
>TRBJ2-1|TRBV7-9|many|NA
CASSDYNNEQFF
TGTGCCAGCAGCGACTATAACAATGAGCAGTTCTTC
>TRBJ2-5|TRBV5-4|many|NA
CASSGVTGSRETQYF
TGTGCCAGCAGCGGCGTCACAGGGTCACGGGAGACCCAGTACTTC
>TRBJ2-1|TRBV19|many|TRBD1
CASSMDRGIYNEQFF
TGTGCCAGTAGTATGGACAGGGGGATTTACAATGAGCAGTTCTTC
>TRBJ2-1|TRBV20-1|NA|NA
CSARGGVAEISYNEQFF
TGCAGTGCTAGGGGTGGGGTAGCGGAGATCTCCTACAATGAGCAGTTCTTC
>TRBJ2-7|TRBV20-1|many|NA
CSARGAHGSYEQYF
TGCAGTGCTAGAGGGGCGCATGGCTCCTACGAGCAGTACTTC
>TRBJ2-7|TRBV20-1|many|NA
CSAEGTVQYEQYF
TGCAGTGCCGAAGGGACTGTTCAATACGAGCAGTACTTC
>TRBJ2-7|TRBV15|many|NA
CATSREGNVEYEQYF
TGTGCCACCAGCAGAGAGGGGAACGTCGAGTACGAGCAGTACTTC
>TRBJ2-3|TRBV20-1|few|TRBD1
CSATETPVDRVVTDTQYF
TGCAGTGCCACAGAAACCCCCGTCGACAGGGTGGTGACAGATACGCAGTATTTT
>TRBJ2-2|TRBV6-2/TRBV6-3|NA|TRBD2
CATRAGGRTGELFF
TGTGCCACCAGAGCGGGAGGTCGCACCGGGGAGCTGTTTTTT
>TRBJ2-3|TRBV7-2|many|TRBD2
CASSRRLAGSTDTQYF
TGTGCCAGCAGCCGGCGACTAGCGGGAAGCACAGATACGCAGTATTTT
>TRBJ1-1|TRBV29-1|many|NA
CSLGLVGTEAFF
TGCAGCCTCGGGCTGGTGGGGACTGAAGCTTTCTTT
>TRBJ2-7|TRBV29-1|many|TRBD2
CSVEEVLAGGEQYF
TGCAGCGTTGAAGAAGTATTAGCGGGAGGAGAGCAGTACTTC
>TRBJ2-1|TRBV27|many|NA
CASLDTGVNEQFF
TGTGCCAGCCTTGACACGGGAGTCAATGAGCAGTTCTTC
>TRBJ2-1|TRBV15|many|NA
CATSRVRGNEQFF
TGTGCCACCAGCAGAGTTCGTGGCAATGAGCAGTTCTTC
>TRBJ2-1|TRBV12-3/TRBV12-4|many|TRBD2
CASSRDISAGGNEQFF
TGTGCCAGCAGTCGGGACATATCAGCGGGAGGGAATGAGCAGTTCTTC
>TRBJ2-7|TRBV7-9|many|NA
CASSSGHPSPTYEQYF
TGTGCCAGCAGCTCGGGACACCCCAGCCCAACCTACGAGCAGTACTTC
>TRBJ2-5|TRBV5-1|many|NA
CASMGHEEGRQETQYF
TGCGCCAGCATGGGACACGAAGAGGGTCGCCAAGAGACCCAGTACTTC
>TRBJ2-5|TRBV2|many|NA
CASGWGQETQYF
TGTGCCAGCGGGTGGGGGCAAGAGACCCAGTACTTC